These 5 T cell receptor beta chains originate from one sample sequenced in a study of T cell repertoires in cytomegalovirus infection. TCRdb independently ran MiXCR on the reads; one entry per CDR3 protein. This sample has 570,000 or so distinct CDR3 sequences, with almost 40% found just once. The antigens for these receptors are not known. Sequenced here: cultured PBMCs, sampled from culture after CMV antigen stimulation. The receptors stem from a human donor in good health (CMV status not recorded). Some clones in this sample may be carry-over from other donors' samples.

This chain links TRBV7-8 with TRBJ2-3; a weak D match, TRBD1 (6 bases). The V end lost 5 bases, the J end lost 0 bases, and 12 bases lay between the germline ends. CDR1 is SGHVS, CDR2 FQNEAQ, per germline. The CDR3 totals 15 residues. Here the CDR3 reads CASSRNRESTDTQYF. The CDR3, as DNA: TGTGCCAGCAGCCGGAACAGGGAGAGCACAGATACGCAGTATTTT.

The table lists this clonotype with many counts. The chain employs TRBV7-2 and TRBJ2-1; D uncertain. The CDR3 spans 15 residues. In germline, CDR1 is SGHTA, CDR2 FQGNSA. The germline V and J ends were trimmed by 5 bases and 0 bases, with 11 bases remaining between them. The CDR3 is CASSRSRSSYNEQFF. In DNA form, the CDR3 reads TGTGCCAGCAGCCGCTCTAGGTCCTCCTACAATGAGCAGTTCTTC.

The table lists this clonotype with a few counts. The rearrangement joins TRBV7-2 to TRBJ1-6; 8 bases map to TRBD1. Germline CDR1 is SGHTA and CDR2 is FQGNSA. The junction had 5 bases not matched to a gene; V was cut back by 5 bases and J by 8 bases. The CDR3 is made up of 14 amino acids. CDR3 loop: CASSHGTGDSPLHF. CDR3 bases: TGTGCCAGCAGCCACGGGACAGGCGATTCACCCCTCCACTTT.

This clonotype was observed a handful of times. The chain carries TRBV12-3 or TRBV12-4 and TRBJ2-2, with no clear D. The ends were cut back, 1 base at V and 5 bases at J, with 8 bases in the middle. This CDR3 region has 14 residues. This CDR3 is CASSLVSRTGELFF. The CDR3 DNA sequence: TGTGCCAGCAGTTTAGTAAGTCGGACCGGGGAGCTGTTTTTT.

The CDR3 DNA is TGTGCCAGTAGTATCTCGAGTTTGGCAGGGGCCAATCAGCCCCAGCATTTT. This encodes CASSISSLAGANQPQHF. The V gene is TRBV19, the J gene TRBJ1-5; D is possibly TRBD1 (6 bases). Germline lookup yields CDR1 LNHDA and CDR2 SQIVND (reference sequence). V dropped 3 bases and J dropped 3 bases, with 18 bases sitting between them. This CDR3 contains 17 residues. Full variable domain (outside the CDR3, taken from reference TRBV19 and TRBJ1-5): DGGITQSPKYLFRKEGQNVTLSCEQNLNHDAMYWYRQDPGQGLRLIYYSQIVNDFQKGDIAEGYSVSREKKESFPLTVTSAQKNPTAFYLCASSISSLAGANQPQHFGDGTRLSIL.